The present T cell receptor (beta chain) was sequenced within a study of shared clonotypes between healthy human individuals (dated by TCRdb to 2018 to 2020). At the level of the whole study: Two women and a few men aged 18 to 49 years were included in the cohort. For each donor, CD4 naive and CD4 memory were each given three plates, CD8 naive was given two plates, and CD8 memory was given one plate. To estimate repertoire size and how much clonotypes are shared between individuals, the study performed deep sequencing of blood TCR repertoires from about five healthy adults. Libraries were prepared and TCR repertoires were sequenced by different laboratories using diverse techniques, in order to increase sequencing depth and limit assay-specific biases. Per donor, leukapheresis produced somewhere between about 0.9 and 9 billion PBMCs. Summary of the overall study and its limitations: Naive subsets generally had larger estimated clonotype richness than memory subsets. Rarefaction of sorted-subset datasets indicated incomplete sequencing despite the large sequencing depth. Based on pairwise subsampling, the degree of clonotype sharing among donors was expected to be affected by sequencing depth. Sampling was restricted to blood, and TCR repertoires in tissue are likely to differ from TCR repertoires in blood. Across a few donors, approximately 4.6% of naive CD4, roughly 3.8% of naive CD8, roughly 2.3% of memory CD4, and 0.4% of memory CD8 clonotypes were shared. The genetic and exposure-history diversity represented was limited by the small number of donors. Compared with non-shared clonotypes, the clonotypes found in all four sorted-subset donors had higher generation probabilities.

The junction shows trimming of 5 bases on V and 0 bases on J, plus 8 bases between the germline ends. The CDR3 measures 15 amino acids from cysteine to phenylalanine. Just the 45-base CDR3 DNA is kept, in frame starting at base 1. Sequences PRHDT (CDR1) and FYEKMQ (CDR2) are obtained from the germline V gene (reference sequence). TCR CDR3 regions were amplified from genomic DNA by multiplex PCR using the deep immunoSEQ assay. For each cell subset, the extracted genomic DNA was distributed evenly across all wells of several immunoSEQ 96-well plates, and each plate served as one replicate. For sorted subsets, each replicate PCR was loaded with around 200 ng genomic DNA, equivalent to 30,000 or so T cell genomes. Purified libraries were measured with a Qubit 3.0 fluorometer, size-checked on a Bioanalyzer 2100, and measured again with the KAPA Library Quantification kit. A separate single-read 150-cycle Illumina NextSeq 550 flow cell was used to sequence each immunoSEQ 96-well plate. Processing in the source paper ran as follows. The immunoSEQ output contained only junctional sequences without quality scores, so filtering could not match that applied to full-length reads. To assign V/J genes and CDR3, sequences were annotated using PyIR, a Python wrapper for IgBLAST v1.9, with IMGT germline references. Reads with weak V/J assignments (E-value above 1e-6), missing CDR3, stop codons, out-of-frame junctions, or ambiguous translated residues were removed. V3J clonotypes were defined as sequences sharing the same inferred V gene, J gene, and CDR3 amino acid sequence. Percentage overlap between repertoires was calculated by dividing the number of shared unique clonotypes by the size of the smaller repertoire. RTK rarefaction, the Chao1 estimator, and Recon v2.1 estimates of unobserved clonotypes were used to assess repertoire richness. Generation probabilities were computed with OLGA for all TCRbeta clonotypes obtained by the gDNA method from a few donors. TCRdb provides this immuneACCESS table in a form limited to in-frame rearrangements. Some clones are lacking; in checked studies, under half of them reflect an unresolved V gene, and why the rest are absent is not known. Clone size and V and J calls were adopted from that table, with D and trimming inferred from the DNA. For this sample there are approximately 810,000 clones; 85% to 95% appear just once. The ten top clones hold nearly 25% of the sample.

CD8 naive samples consisted of CD45RO-negative cells that were positively selected for CCR7, yielding a CD45RA+CCR7+ population without TemRA cells. Donors were healthy HIV-negative adults with no recently reported acute infections or vaccinations. Every donor was a Caucasian adult residing in Nashville, Tennessee, USA. Blood was collected by leukapheresis, and PBMCs were isolated by Ficoll-Histopaque density gradient centrifugation and then cryopreserved in liquid nitrogen vapor phase. Purity and quantity of every magnetically sorted T cell population were checked by analytical flow cytometry. From each sorted fraction, genomic DNA was isolated and quantified by UV absorbance on a Nanodrop 2000c. With respect to this clone: Its antigen is still unknown. Base qualities are missing; no much larger clone stands one base away.

Sequencing was performed on naive CD8+ T cells sorted from blood. This sample's cell subset or site label indicates: CD45RA+CCR7+. The chain couples TRBV13 to TRBJ2-6, with the identity of the D gene unclear. The receptor was isolated from a man aged 25 to 45 in good health. The CDR3 reads as follows: CASSPADSGANVLTF. The bases read TGTGCCAGCAGCCCGGCAGACTCTGGGGCCAACGTCCTGACTTTC.